The source of this T cell receptor beta chain is a study of T cells in localized non-small cell lung cancer. General study results and limits: Heterogeneity stays possible, as sequencing covered only one tumor region. Density of T cells in blood, when higher, went with longer overall survival. Tumor trailed uninvolved adjacent lung in T cell clonality, which peaked there. When the top 100 tumor clones were examined, a median roughly 62 of them also appeared in the adjacent lung, which was paired and uninvolved.

Germline assignment: CDR1 SGDLS and CDR2 YYNGEE. CDR3 length: 14 amino acids. V was pared by 4 bases and J by 0 bases, with 8 bases between. Repertoires were generated with immunoSEQ multiplex PCR, while TCRdb's copy carries only in-frame clones and drops some. Of around 29,000 clones in the sample, approximately 90% were seen once. As regards this clone: Antigen unknown.

The sample in question was peripheral blood, obtained before any cancer treatment. The sequence was obtained from an older female donor with stage I lung adenocarcinoma. The chain links TRBV9 to TRBJ1-3; D unclear. The CDR3 loop is CASSPPFSGNTIYF. The CDR3 coding sequence is TGTGCCAGCAGCCCTCCCTTCTCTGGAAACACCATATATTTT. Full variable domain (missing parts from reference TRBV9 and TRBJ1-3): DSGVTQTPKHLITATGQRVTLRCSPRSGDLSVYWYQQSLDQGLQFLIQYYNGEERAKGNILERFSAQQFPDLHSELNLSSLELGDSALYFCASSPPFSGNTIYFGEGSWLTVV.